This T cell receptor beta chain is drawn from a study of hypomethylating agent response in myelodysplastic syndrome. As for the study in general: Response meant complete response or hematologic improvement; all other patients were non-responders.

As processed by the authors: About 1.6% of roughly 150,000 clonotypes matched previously reported viral-epitope-specific VDJdb entries. Clones were sequenced by immunoSEQ multiplex PCR, and TCRdb holds only the in-frame ones, with some missing. V, J and clone size were drawn from that table, and D and trimming were deduced from the DNA. The data hold around 1,400 clones, with nearly 85% observed a single time. This CDR3 region has 13 residues. The ends lost 10 bases at V and 8 bases at J; junction bases unmatched: 8. Germline V gives CDR1 ENHRY, CDR2 SYGVKD. General study points: This small study analyzed only 11 patients.

With respect to this clone: What it binds is unknown.

The source of this sequence is a human donor with myelodysplastic syndrome. The sample here was bone marrow, taken before or after starting hypomethylating agent treatment for myelodysplastic syndrome (not recorded which). This chain links TRBV10-3 with TRBJ2-2, with 9 bases that match TRBD1. This CDR3 reads CATRTGEVGELFF. In DNA, the CDR3 is TGTGCCACGAGGACAGGGGAAGTGGGGGAGCTGTTTTTT.